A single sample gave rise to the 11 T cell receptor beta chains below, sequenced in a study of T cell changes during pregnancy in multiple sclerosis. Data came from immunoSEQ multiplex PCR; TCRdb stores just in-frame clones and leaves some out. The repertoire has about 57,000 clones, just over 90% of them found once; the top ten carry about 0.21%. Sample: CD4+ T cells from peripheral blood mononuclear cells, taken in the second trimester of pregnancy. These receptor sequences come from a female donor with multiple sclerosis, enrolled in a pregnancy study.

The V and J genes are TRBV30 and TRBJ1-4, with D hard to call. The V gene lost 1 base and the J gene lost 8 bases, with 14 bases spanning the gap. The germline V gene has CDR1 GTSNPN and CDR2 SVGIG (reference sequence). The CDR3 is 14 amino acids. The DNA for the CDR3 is TGTGCCTGGAGTGGGAAGCCACGGGGAGAAAAACTGTTTTTT. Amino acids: CAWSGKPRGEKLFF.

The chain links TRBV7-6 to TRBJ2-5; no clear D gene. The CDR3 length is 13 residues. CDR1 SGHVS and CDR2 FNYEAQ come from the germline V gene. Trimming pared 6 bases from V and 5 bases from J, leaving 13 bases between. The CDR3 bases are TGTGCCAGCAGTCCCGACATGTTGGAGACCCAGTACTTC. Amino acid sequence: CASSPDMLETQYF.

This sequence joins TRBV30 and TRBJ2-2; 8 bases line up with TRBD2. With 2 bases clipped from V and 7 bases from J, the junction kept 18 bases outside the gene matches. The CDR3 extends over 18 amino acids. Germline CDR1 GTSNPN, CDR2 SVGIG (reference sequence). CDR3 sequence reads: CAWSSGRLSGRRDGELFF. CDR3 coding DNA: TGTGCCTGGAGTTCTGGGCGTCTGAGCGGGAGACGGGACGGGGAGCTGTTTTTT.

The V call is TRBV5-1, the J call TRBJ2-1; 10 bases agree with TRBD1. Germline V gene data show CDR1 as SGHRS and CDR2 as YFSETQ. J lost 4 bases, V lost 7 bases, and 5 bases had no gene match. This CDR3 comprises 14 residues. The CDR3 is CASGRTGGYNEQFF. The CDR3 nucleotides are TGCGCCAGCGGTCGGACAGGGGGTTACAATGAGCAGTTCTTC.

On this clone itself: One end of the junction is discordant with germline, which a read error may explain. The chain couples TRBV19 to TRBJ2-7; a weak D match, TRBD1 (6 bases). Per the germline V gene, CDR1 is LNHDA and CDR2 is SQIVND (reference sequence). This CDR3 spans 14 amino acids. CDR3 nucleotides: TGTGCCAGTAGTAGTTCTTTCGGGACAACGATTAGAAACTTC. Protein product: CASSSSFGTTIRNF.

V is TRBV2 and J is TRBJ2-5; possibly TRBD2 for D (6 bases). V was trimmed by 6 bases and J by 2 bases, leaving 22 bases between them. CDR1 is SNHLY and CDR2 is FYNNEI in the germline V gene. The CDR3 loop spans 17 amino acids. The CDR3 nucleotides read TGTGCCAGCAGGCCGCCCCTTGTAGCGGTCCTACAAGAGACCCAGTACTTC. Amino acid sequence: CASRPPLVAVLQETQYF.

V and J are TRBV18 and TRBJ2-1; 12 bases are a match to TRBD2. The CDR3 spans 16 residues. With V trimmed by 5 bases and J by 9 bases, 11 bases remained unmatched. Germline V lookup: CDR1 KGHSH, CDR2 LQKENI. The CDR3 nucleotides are TGTGCCAGCTCATTCACTAGCGGGGGGCCTGACAGTGAGCAGTTCTTC. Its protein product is CASSFTSGGPDSEQFF.

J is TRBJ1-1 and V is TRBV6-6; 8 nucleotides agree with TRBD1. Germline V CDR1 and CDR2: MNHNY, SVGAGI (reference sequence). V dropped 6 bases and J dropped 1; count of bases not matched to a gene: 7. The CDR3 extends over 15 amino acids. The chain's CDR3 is CASRGIQGGNTEAFF. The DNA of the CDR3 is TGTGCCAGCAGGGGCATACAGGGGGGGAACACTGAAGCTTTCTTT.

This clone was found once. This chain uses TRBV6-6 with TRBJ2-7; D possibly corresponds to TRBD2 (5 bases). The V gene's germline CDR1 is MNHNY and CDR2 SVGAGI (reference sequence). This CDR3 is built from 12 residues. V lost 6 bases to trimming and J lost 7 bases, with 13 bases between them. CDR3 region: CASSPAVGEQYF. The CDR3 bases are TGTGCCAGCAGCCCAGCGGTTGGGGAGCAGTACTTC.

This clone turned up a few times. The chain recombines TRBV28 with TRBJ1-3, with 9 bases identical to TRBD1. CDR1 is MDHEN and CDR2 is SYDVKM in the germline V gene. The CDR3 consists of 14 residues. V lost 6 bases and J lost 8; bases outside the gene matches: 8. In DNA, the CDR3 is TGTGCCAGCAGGGATAACAGGGGGCTGGACACCATATATTTT. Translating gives CASRDNRGLDTIYF. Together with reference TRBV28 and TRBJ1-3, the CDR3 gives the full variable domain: DVKVTQSSRYLVKRTGEKVFLECVQDMDHENMFWYRQDPGLGLRLIYFSYDVKMKEKGDIPEGYSVSREKKERFSLILESASTNQTSMYLCASRDNRGLDTIYFGEGSWLTVV.

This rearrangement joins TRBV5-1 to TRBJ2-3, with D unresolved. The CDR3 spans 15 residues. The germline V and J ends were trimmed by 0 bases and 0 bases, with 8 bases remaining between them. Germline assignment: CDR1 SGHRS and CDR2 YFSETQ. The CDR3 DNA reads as TGCGCCAGCAGCTTGGAACTCCCTAGCACAGATACGCAGTATTTT. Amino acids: CASSLELPSTDTQYF.